The 23 T cell receptor beta chains in this list originate from one sample, sequenced in a study of regulatory T cells in long-lasting Graves disease. The time point is: persistent/refractory GD, antithyroid drugs over 5 years with positive TRAb. The TCR library was made from RNA extracted from PBMCs. TCR beta libraries were built with iRepertoire HTBI primers and Arm-PCR of CDR3 regions. TCRdb re-called the multiplex PCR reads with MiXCR, one entry per CDR3 protein. There are around 460,000 distinct CDR3 sequences in the sample; about 22% occur only once, and about 12% lies in the top ten. Here the sequenced sample was peripheral blood mononuclear cells (PBMCs), taken when the disease was refractory, from a patient treated with antithyroid drugs. These receptors all come from a female donor with Graves disease.

The sample holds many counts of this clonotype. The chain carries TRBV20-1 and TRBJ2-5; 10 nucleotides match TRBD2. The CDR3 length is 17 residues. V lost 4 bases and J lost 3; bases outside the gene matches: 14. Germline CDR1 reads DFQATT; CDR2 reads SNEGSKA (reference sequence). The CDR3 here is CSAMPQRGGPGEETQYF. The CDR3, as DNA: TGCAGTGCTATGCCCCAGCGGGGGGGCCCGGGGGAAGAGACCCAGTACTTC.

The chain carries TRBV20-1 and TRBJ2-1; possible D gene TRBD2, 5 bases. This CDR3 spans 12 amino acids. V was trimmed by 6 bases and J by 10 bases, leaving 16 bases between them. CDR1 is DFQATT, CDR2 SNEGSKA, per germline (reference sequence). DNA of the CDR3: TGCAGTGCCCCAAAAAGCGGTGGAGAGCAGTTCTTC. It codes for CSAPKSGGEQFF.

This clonotype has ten or more counts. This rearrangement joins TRBV7-2 to TRBJ2-5; 8 nucleotides line up with TRBD1. The V gene's germline CDR1 is SGHTA and CDR2 FQGNSA. The V gene end was trimmed by 5 bases and the J gene end by 5 bases; junction bases not matched to a gene: 10. The CDR3 has 15 amino acids. The CDR3 coding sequence is TGTGCCAGCAGCCCAAGGACAGGGCCAGGGGAGACCCAGTACTTC. This sequence encodes CASSPRTGPGETQYF.

The CDR3 nucleotides are TGCAGCGGCGTCCGAGAGACCCAGTACTTC. It is translated as CSGVRETQYF. The chain carries TRBV29-1 and TRBJ2-5; D call uncertain. The CDR3 length is 10 residues. Per the germline V gene, CDR1 is SQVTM and CDR2 is ANQGSEA. V lost 7 bases and J 4 bases, leaving 7 bases between the germline ends.

A note on this clonotype: This may stem from a read error, because a much larger clone lies one nucleotide away. The rearrangement joins TRBV15 to TRBJ2-2; TRBD1 might be the D (5 bases). Trimming shortened V by 0 bases and J by 8 bases, and 13 bases separated the two germline ends. Germline V gene lookup returns CDR1 LNHNV and CDR2 YYDKDF (reference sequence). This CDR3 contains 15 residues. The CDR3 sequence: CATSREGQWRGELFF. CDR3 DNA sequence: TGTGCCACCAGCAGAGAAGGACAATGGCGGGGGGAGCTGTTTTTT.

In this sample, this clonotype turned up many times. The chain has TRBV18 and TRBJ2-5; D is uncertain. With 3 bases removed from V and 0 bases from J, the gap between germline ends came to 8 bases. CDR1 is KGHSH, CDR2 LQKENI, per germline. CDR3 length equals 14 residues. The CDR3 sequence: CASSPDSYQETQYF. For the CDR3, the DNA is TGTGCCAGCTCACCTGACTCTTACCAAGAGACCCAGTACTTC.

The chain recombines TRBV19 with TRBJ2-5; 9 bases align to TRBD1. CDR3 length equals 15 residues. Trimming at V came to 5 bases and at J to 5 bases, leaving 9 bases not matched to a gene. The germline CDR1 and CDR2 sequences are LNHDA and SQIVND (reference sequence). The CDR3 nucleotides read TGTGCCAGTAGTTTCGGGACAGGGACAACGGAGACCCAGTACTTC. Protein: CASSFGTGTTETQYF.

The chain is built from TRBV6-2 or TRBV6-3 and TRBJ2-2; 7 positions match TRBD2. Trimming cost V 3 bases and J 0 bases; bases outside gene matches: 4. This CDR3 is built from 16 residues. Germline values: CDR1 MNHEY, CDR2 SVGEGT. The DNA of the CDR3 is TGTGCCAGCAGTTATACTAGCGCCTCGAACACCGGGGAGCTGTTTTTT. Translation: CASSYTSASNTGELFF.

This clonotype was observed many times. V and J are TRBV29-1 and TRBJ2-5; no firm D call. CDR1 is SQVTM, CDR2 ANQGSEA, per germline. V was shortened by 4 bases and J by 9 bases, with 3 bases between the two germline ends. This CDR3 contains 8 residues. CDR3 sequence reads: CSVGAQYF. CDR3 nucleotide sequence: TGCAGCGTTGGGGCCCAGTACTTC.

This clonotype was counted ten times or more. The chain couples TRBV20-1 to TRBJ2-5; 8 bases are shared with TRBD2. The junction had 2 bases not matched to a gene; V was cut back by 5 bases and J by 0 bases. This CDR3 is 13 amino acids long. The V gene's germline CDR1 is DFQATT and CDR2 SNEGSKA (reference sequence). The DNA of the CDR3 is TGCAGTGCTGGGACTAGTTACCAAGAGACCCAGTACTTC. The encoded protein is CSAGTSYQETQYF.

This clonotype was recorded a few times. The chain links TRBV7-6 to TRBJ1-3, with TRBD1 matching 7 bases. This CDR3 comprises 16 residues. The V gene end was trimmed by 0 bases and the J gene end by 3 bases; junction bases not matched to a gene: 5. In germline, CDR1 is SGHVS, CDR2 FNYEAQ. CDR3 loop: CASSLADRGLGNTIYF. The CDR3 bases are TGTGCCAGCAGCTTAGCGGATAGGGGGCTTGGAAACACCATATATTTT.

The V gene is TRBV28, the J gene TRBJ1-1; D possibly corresponds to TRBD1 (5 bases). Germline values: CDR1 MDHEN, CDR2 SYDVKM. Trimming stripped 3 bases from V and 4 bases from J, with 12 bases between. The CDR3 runs to 14 residues. The CDR3 region is CASSLWPRATEAFF. CDR3 in DNA: TGTGCCAGCAGTTTGTGGCCCAGGGCCACTGAAGCTTTCTTT.

The table lists this clonotype with many counts. V usage is TRBV5-6 and J usage is TRBJ2-7, with TRBD2 as a possible D gene (5 bases). V lost 2 bases and J lost 2, with 11 bases in between. The CDR3 is 14 amino acids. Germline-derived CDR1 and CDR2 are SGHDT and YYEEEE. CDR3 nucleotides: TGTGCCAGCAGCTTACGGGATAGGGCCTACGAGCAGTACTTC. It specifies CASSLRDRAYEQYF. Based on the CDR3 plus reference TRBV5-6 and TRBJ2-7, the full variable domain is DAGVTQSPTHLIKTRGQQVTLRCSPKSGHDTVSWYQQALGQGPQFIFQYYEEEERQRGNFPDRFSGHQFPNYSSELNVNALLLGDSALYLCASSLRDRAYEQYFGPGTRLTVT.

J is TRBJ2-1 and V is TRBV2, with 8 bases identical to TRBD1. Germline trimming cut 6 bases from V and 3 bases from J; bases unmatched to any gene: 4. The CDR3 length is 14 residues. Germline lookup yields CDR1 SNHLY and CDR2 FYNNEI. This chain's CDR3 is CASSRTGFYNEQFF. The DNA for the CDR3 is TGTGCCAGCAGCAGGACAGGGTTCTACAATGAGCAGTTCTTC.

This clonotype showed up many times. J is TRBJ2-2 and V is TRBV12-5; no reliable D call. The germline V gene encodes CDR1 LGHNT and CDR2 FRNRAP. This CDR3 region has 14 residues. The germline V and J ends were trimmed by 6 bases and 4 bases, with 12 bases remaining between them. The CDR3 region is CASGSVVVTGELFF. The CDR3 DNA reads TGTGCTAGTGGCTCCGTCGTGGTCACCGGGGAGCTGTTTTTT.

This clonotype appeared many times. This chain connects TRBV5-1 to TRBJ1-6, with D possibly matching TRBD1 (5 bases). The CDR3 has 14 amino acids. Trimming shortened V by 4 bases and J by 7 bases, and 12 bases separated the two germline ends. In germline, CDR1 is SGHRS, CDR2 YFSETQ. The CDR3 sequence: CASSRLQGNSPLHF. The CDR3 coding sequence is TGCGCCAGCAGCCGCCTCCAGGGAAATTCACCCCTCCACTTT.

This clonotype was seen more than once but under ten times. CDR3 loop: CASSPQLLATTDTQYF. The CDR3 DNA sequence: TGTGCCAGCAGCCCGCAATTACTAGCAACCACAGATACGCAGTATTTT. V is TRBV11-2 and J is TRBJ2-3, with D tentatively TRBD2 (6 bases). CDR1 is SGHAT, CDR2 FQNNGV, per germline. The CDR3 is 16 residues long. V shed 5 bases and J shed 2 bases, with 17 bases lying between them.

This clonotype was seen ten or more times. The chain employs TRBV2 and TRBJ2-7; D is unresolved. V lost 6 bases, J lost 5 bases, and 14 bases lay in between. Germline V gene data show CDR1 as SNHLY and CDR2 as FYNNEI. CDR3 length: 13 amino acids. The CDR3 coding sequence is TGTGCCAGCAGGTCGGGCCCCGTGGACGAGCAGTACTTC. It yields the protein CASRSGPVDEQYF. Full variable domain (rest looked up from reference TRBV2 and TRBJ2-7): EPEVTQTPSHQVTQMGQEVILRCVPISNHLYFYWYRQILGQKVEFLVSFYNNEISEKSEIFDDQFSVERPDGSNFTLKIRSTKLEDSAMYFCASRSGPVDEQYFGPGTRLTVT.

This clonotype was seen ten or more times. The chain carries TRBV11-3 and TRBJ2-5, with D perhaps given as TRBD1 or TRBD2 (5 bases each). CDR3 length: 16 residues. V lost 4 bases to trimming and J lost 1 base, with 16 bases between them. Germline V gene sequence: CDR1 SGHNT, CDR2 YENEEA. In DNA form, the CDR3 reads TGTGCCAGCAGCTCCCGAGAGGGGCCCTTCCAAGAGACCCAGTACTTC. It codes for CASSSREGPFQETQYF.

This clonotype showed up just a few times. The rearrangement links TRBV20-1 to TRBJ2-2; 11 positions agree with TRBD1. CDR1 DFQATT and CDR2 SNEGSKA come from the germline V gene (reference sequence). The CDR3 contains 14 residues. The ends lost 3 bases at V and 6 bases at J; junction bases unmatched: 3. In nucleotides, the CDR3 is TGCAGTGCTAGGGCGGGACAGGGGGCCGGGGAGCTGTTTTTT. This translates into CSARAGQGAGELFF.

J is TRBJ1-3 and V is TRBV4-3; tentatively, D is TRBD1 (6 bases). Trimming took off 2 bases at V and 4 bases at J, with 12 bases between the two ends. CDR3 length: 15 residues. Germline CDR1 LGHNA, CDR2 YSLEER. This CDR3 reads CASSQTGTSGNTIYF. The DNA of the CDR3 is TGCGCCAGCAGCCAAACCGGGACATCGGGAAACACCATATATTTT.

This clonotype occurred many times. This chain joins TRBV12-3 or TRBV12-4 and TRBJ1-2; D unclear. V lost 2 bases and J lost 8, with 15 bases in between. The CDR3 is made up of 14 amino acids. The CDR3 sequence is CASSLFGHSGGYTF. The DNA of the CDR3 is TGTGCCAGCAGTTTATTTGGGCATTCGGGCGGCTACACCTTC.

Many counts were recorded for this clonotype. The chain employs TRBV12-3 or TRBV12-4 and TRBJ1-2; 10 nucleotides align to TRBD1. This CDR3 has 16 amino acids. The ends lost 4 bases at V and 3 bases at J; junction bases unmatched: 8. CDR3 region: CASSYGQTGGHYGYTF. DNA of the CDR3: TGTGCCAGCAGTTATGGCCAGACAGGGGGCCACTATGGCTACACCTTC.